The following is a T cell receptor (beta chain) sequence with its context. The data are from a study of blood T cell repertoires in COVID-19. The overall study: The United States, Italy and Spain were the sources of the acute and convalescent COVID-19 samples. T cells, B-cell-depleted T cells, or PBMCs supplied cDNA or gDNA.

The protocol was immunoSEQ multiplex PCR, while the TCRdb copy is restricted to in-frame clones and leaves out a portion. The sample has 250,000 to 350,000 clones, under 85% seen once; the top ten hold about 0.9%. Per germline, CDR1 SNHLY and CDR2 FYNNEI. V lost 3 bases and J lost 6; bases outside the gene matches: 9. The CDR3 length is 16 residues. The chain joins TRBV2 to TRBJ2-1; 9 positions agree with TRBD2. The specimen sequenced was peripheral blood. The source of this sequence is a human donor with COVID-19, enrolled during active disease. The donor label of this sample is uncertain. Here the CDR3 DNA reads TGTGCCAGCAGTGACGGGGCGGGAGGGCCCTCCAATGAGCAGTTCTTC. Residues: CASSDGAGGPSNEQFF.